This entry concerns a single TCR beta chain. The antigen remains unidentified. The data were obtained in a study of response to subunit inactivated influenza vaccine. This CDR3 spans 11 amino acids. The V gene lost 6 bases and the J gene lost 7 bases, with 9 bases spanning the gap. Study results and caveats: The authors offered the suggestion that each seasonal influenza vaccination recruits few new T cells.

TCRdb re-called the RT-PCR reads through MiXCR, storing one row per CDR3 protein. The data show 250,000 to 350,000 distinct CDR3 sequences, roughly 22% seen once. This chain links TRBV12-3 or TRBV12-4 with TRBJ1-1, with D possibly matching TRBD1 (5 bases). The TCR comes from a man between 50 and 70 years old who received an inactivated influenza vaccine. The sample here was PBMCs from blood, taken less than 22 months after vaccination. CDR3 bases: TGTGCCAGCAGCCGGACAAGTGAAGCTTTCTTT. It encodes CASSRTSEAFF.